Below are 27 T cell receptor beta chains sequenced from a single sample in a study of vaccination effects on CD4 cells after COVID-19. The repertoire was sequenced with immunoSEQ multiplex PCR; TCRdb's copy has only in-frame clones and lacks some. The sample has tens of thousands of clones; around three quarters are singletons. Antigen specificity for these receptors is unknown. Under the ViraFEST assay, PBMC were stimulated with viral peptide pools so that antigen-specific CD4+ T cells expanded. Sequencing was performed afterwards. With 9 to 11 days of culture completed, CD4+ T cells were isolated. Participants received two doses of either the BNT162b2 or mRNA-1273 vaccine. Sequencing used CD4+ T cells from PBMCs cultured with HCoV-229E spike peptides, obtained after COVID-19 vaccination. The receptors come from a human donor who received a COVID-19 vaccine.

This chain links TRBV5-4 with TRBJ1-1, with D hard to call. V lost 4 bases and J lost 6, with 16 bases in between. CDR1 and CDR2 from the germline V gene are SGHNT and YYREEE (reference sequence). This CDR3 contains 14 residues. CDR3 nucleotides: TGTGCCAGCAGCCCGCCCCCTCCTCGGCCTGAAGCTTTCTTT. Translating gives CASSPPPPRPEAFF.

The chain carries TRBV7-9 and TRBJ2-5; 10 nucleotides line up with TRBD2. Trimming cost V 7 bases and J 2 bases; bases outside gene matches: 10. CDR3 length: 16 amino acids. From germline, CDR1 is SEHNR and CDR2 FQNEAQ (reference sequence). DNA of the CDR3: TGTGCCAGCACCTCAGCGGGGGGGCTGCGACAAGAGACCCAGTACTTC. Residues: CASTSAGGLRQETQYF.

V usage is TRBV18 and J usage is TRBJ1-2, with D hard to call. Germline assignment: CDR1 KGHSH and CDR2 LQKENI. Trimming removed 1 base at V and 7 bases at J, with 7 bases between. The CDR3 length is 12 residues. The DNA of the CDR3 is TGTGCCAGCTCACCACAGGGAGGTGGCTACACCTTC. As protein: CASSPQGGGYTF.

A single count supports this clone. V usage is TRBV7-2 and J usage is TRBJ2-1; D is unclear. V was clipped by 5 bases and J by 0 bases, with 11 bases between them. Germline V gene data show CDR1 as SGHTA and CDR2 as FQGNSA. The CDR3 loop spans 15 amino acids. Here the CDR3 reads CASSPLGFSYNEQFF. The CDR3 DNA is TGTGCCAGCAGCCCCTTAGGCTTCTCCTACAATGAGCAGTTCTTC.

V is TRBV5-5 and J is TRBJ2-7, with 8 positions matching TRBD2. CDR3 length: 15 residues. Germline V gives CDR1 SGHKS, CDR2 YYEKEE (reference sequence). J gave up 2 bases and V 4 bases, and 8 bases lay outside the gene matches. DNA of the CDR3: TGTGCCAGCAGCCAGACCGGGAGGGCTCCCTACGAGCAGTACGTC. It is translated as CASSQTGRAPYEQYV.

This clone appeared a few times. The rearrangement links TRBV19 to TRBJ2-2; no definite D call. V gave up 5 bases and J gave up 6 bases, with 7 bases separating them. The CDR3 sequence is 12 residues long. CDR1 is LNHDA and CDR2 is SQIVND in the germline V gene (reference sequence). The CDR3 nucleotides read TGTGCCAGTAGTCAAAGGGCCGGGGAGCTGTTTTTT. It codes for CASSQRAGELFF.

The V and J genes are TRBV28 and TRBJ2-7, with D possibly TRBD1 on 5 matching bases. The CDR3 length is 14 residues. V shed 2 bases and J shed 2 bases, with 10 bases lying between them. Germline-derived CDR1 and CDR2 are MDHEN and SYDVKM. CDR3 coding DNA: TGTGCCAGCAGTTTACCCCAGGGCGCCTACGAGCAGTACGTC. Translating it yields CASSLPQGAYEQYV.

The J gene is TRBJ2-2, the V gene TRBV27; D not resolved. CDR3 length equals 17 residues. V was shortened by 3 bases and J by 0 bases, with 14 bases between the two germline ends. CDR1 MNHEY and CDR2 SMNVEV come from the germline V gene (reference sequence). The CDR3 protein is CASSFFGYSTNTGELFF. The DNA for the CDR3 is TGTGCCAGCAGTTTCTTCGGATATTCAACGAACACCGGGGAGCTGTTTTTT.

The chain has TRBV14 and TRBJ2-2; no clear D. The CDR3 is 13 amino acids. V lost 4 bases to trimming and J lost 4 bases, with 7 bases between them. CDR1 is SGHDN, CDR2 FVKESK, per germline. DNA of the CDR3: TGTGCCAGCAGCCGGCAGGCCACCGGGGAGCTGTTTTTT. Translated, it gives CASSRQATGELFF.

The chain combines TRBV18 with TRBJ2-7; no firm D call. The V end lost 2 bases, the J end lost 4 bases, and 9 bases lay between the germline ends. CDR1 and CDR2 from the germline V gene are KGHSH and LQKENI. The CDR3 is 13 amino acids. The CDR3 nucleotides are TGTGCCAGCTCACCAGTTAGGGAATACGAGCAGTACGTC. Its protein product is CASSPVREYEQYV.

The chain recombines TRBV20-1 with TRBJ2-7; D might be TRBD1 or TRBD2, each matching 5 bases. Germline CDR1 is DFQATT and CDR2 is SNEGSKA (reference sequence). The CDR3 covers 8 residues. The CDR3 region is CTYRGGYV. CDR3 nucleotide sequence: TGCACCTACCGTGGGGGGTACGTC.

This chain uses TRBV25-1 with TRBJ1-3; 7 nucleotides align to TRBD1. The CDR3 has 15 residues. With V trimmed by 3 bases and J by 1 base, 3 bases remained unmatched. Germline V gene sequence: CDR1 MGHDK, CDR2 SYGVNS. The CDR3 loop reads CASSDPGGSGNTIYF. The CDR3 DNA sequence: TGTGCCAGCAGTGACCCAGGGGGTTCTGGAAACACCATATATTTT.

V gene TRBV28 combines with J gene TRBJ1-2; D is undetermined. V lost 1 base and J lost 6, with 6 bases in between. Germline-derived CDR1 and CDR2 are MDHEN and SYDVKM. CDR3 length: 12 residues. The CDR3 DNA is TGTGCCAGCAGTTTATCCGGGGATGGCTACACCTTC. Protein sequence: CASSLSGDGYTF.

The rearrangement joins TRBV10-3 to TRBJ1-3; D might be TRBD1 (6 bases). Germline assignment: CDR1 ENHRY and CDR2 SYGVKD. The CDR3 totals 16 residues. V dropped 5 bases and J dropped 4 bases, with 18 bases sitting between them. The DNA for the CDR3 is TGTGCCATCAGTTTATTGCCCCCGGGGGCAGGAAACACCATATATTTT. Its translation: CAISLLPPGAGNTIYF.

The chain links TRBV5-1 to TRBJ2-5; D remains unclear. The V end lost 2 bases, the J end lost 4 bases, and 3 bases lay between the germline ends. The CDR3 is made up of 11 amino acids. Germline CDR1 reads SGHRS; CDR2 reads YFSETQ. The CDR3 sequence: CASSLTETQYF. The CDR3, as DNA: TGCGCCAGCAGCTTAACAGAGACCCAGTACTTC.

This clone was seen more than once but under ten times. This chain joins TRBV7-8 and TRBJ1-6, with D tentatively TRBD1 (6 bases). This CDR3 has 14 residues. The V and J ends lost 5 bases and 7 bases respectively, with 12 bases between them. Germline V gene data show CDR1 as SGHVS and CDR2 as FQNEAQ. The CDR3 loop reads CASSAFTGNSPLHF. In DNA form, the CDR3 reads TGTGCCAGCAGCGCGTTCACAGGGAATTCACCCCTCCACTTT.

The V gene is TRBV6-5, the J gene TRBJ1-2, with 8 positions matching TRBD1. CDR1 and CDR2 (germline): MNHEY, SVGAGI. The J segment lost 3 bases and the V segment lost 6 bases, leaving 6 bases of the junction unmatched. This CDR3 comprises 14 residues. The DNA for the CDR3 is TGTGCCAGCAGGACAGGGGAGGGTCACTATGGCTACACCTTC. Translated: CASRTGEGHYGYTF.

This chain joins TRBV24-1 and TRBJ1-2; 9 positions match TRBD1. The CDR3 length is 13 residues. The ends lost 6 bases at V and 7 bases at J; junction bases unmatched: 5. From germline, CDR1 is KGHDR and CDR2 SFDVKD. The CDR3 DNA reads TGTGCCACCAGTAGGGGACAGGGTAGTGGCTACACCTTC. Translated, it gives CATSRGQGSGYTF.

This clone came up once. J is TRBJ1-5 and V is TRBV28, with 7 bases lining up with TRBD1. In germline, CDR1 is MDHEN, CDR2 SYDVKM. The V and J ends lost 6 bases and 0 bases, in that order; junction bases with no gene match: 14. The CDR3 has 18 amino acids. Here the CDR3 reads CASRARGTVRISNQPQHF. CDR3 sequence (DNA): TGTGCCAGCAGGGCTAGGGGGACAGTTCGAATTAGCAATCAGCCCCAGCATTTT.

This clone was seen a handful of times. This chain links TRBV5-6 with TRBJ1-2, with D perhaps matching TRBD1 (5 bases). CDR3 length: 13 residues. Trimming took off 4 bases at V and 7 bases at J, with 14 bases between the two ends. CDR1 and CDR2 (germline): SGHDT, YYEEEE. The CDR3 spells CASSLERGRGYTF. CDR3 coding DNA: TGTGCCAGCAGCCTGGAAAGGGGACGTGGCTACACCTTC.

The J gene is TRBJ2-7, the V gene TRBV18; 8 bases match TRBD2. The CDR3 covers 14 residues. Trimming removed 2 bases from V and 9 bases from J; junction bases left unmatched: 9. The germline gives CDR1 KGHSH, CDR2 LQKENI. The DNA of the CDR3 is TGTGCCAGCTCACCAGAGGGCGGGGGGCGCCGGCAGTACGTC. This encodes CASSPEGGGRRQYV.

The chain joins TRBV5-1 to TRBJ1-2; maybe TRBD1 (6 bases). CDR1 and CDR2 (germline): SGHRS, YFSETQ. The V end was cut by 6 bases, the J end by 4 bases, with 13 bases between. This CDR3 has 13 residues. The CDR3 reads CASNPGAGYGYTF. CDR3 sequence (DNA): TGCGCCAGCAACCCGGGGGCAGGCTATGGCTACACCTTC. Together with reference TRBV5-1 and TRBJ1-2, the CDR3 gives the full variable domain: KAGVTQTPRYLIKTRGQQVTLSCSPISGHRSVSWYQQTPGQGLQFLFEYFSETQRNKGNFPGRFSGRQFSNSRSEMNVSTLELGDSALYLCASNPGAGYGYTFGSGTRLTVV.

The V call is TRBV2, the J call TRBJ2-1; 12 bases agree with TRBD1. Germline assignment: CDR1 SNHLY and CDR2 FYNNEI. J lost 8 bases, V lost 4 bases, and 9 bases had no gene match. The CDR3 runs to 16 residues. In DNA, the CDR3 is TGTGCCAGCAGTGCTGGGACAGGGGGCGCAATCTATGAGCAGTTCTTC. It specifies CASSAGTGGAIYEQFF.

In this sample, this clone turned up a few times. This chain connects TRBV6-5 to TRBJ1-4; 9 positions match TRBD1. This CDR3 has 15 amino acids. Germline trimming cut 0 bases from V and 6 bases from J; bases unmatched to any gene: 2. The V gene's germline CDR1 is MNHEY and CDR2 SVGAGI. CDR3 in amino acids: CASSYSRTGDEKLFF. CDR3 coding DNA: TGTGCCAGCAGTTACTCGAGGACAGGGGATGAAAAACTGTTTTTT.

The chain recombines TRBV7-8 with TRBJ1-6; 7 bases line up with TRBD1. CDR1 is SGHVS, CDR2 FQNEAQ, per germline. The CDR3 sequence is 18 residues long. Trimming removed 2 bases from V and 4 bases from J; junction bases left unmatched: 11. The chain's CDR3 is CASSLLGGGVSYNSPLHF. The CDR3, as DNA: TGTGCCAGCAGCTTATTAGGAGGGGGCGTATCTTATAATTCACCCCTCCACTTT.

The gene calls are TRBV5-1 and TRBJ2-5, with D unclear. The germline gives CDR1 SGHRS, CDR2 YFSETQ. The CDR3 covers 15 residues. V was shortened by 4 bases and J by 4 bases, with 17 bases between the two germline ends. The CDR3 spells CASSPLPGVRETQYF. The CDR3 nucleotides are TGCGCCAGCAGCCCCCTTCCGGGCGTACGAGAGACCCAGTACTTC. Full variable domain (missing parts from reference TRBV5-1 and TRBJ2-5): KAGVTQTPRYLIKTRGQQVTLSCSPISGHRSVSWYQQTPGQGLQFLFEYFSETQRNKGNFPGRFSGRQFSNSRSEMNVSTLELGDSALYLCASSPLPGVRETQYFGPGTRLLVL.

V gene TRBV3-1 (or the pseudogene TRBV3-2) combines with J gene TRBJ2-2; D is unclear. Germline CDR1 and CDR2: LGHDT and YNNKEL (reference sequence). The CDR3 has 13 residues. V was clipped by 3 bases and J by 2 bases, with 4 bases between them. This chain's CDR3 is CASSHINTGELFF. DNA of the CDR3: TGTGCCAGCAGCCATATCAACACCGGGGAGCTGTTTTTT.